These T cell receptor beta chains were read from a single sample in a study of cytomegalovirus exposure and HLA in healthy donors. Measured with immunoSEQ multiplex PCR; TCRdb has only the in-frame clones, and not every one. The sample consists of roughly 90,000 clones, just under 90% of them appearing once. Sequencing was carried out using PBMCs. These TCRs come from a man in his late teens or twenties in good health and CMV-seronegative. The CDR3 runs from the conserved cysteine through the conserved F or W. Each record gives: clone size, J gene, D gene, V gene, CDR3 DNA, CDR3 protein. D genes are given only for firm matches. Expanded clones get a size class; other rows say once, few or many, or leave the size out.

clone_size: -
j_call: TRBJ1-2
d_call: -
v_call: TRBV5-1
cdr3_nt: TGCGCCAGCAGCATAACTACGCCGAGTGGCTACACCTTC
cdr3_aa: CASSITTPSGYTF

clone_size: -
j_call: TRBJ1-4
d_call: TRBD1
v_call: TRBV5-4
cdr3_nt: TGTGCCAGCGAAGGGGCGGGACAGGGTAATGAAAAACTGTTTTTT
cdr3_aa: CASEGAGQGNEKLFF

clone_size: -
j_call: TRBJ1-4
d_call: -
v_call: TRBV19
cdr3_nt: TGTGCCAGTAGTATCGCTGTCAGCGGAGGACTACTGTTTTTT
cdr3_aa: CASSIAVSGGLLFF

clone_size: -
j_call: TRBJ1-1
d_call: -
v_call: TRBV6-5
cdr3_nt: TGTGCCAGCAGAAGAGGGATGAACACTGAAGCTTTCTTT
cdr3_aa: CASRRGMNTEAFF

clone_size: -
j_call: TRBJ2-7
d_call: TRBD1
v_call: TRBV6-5
cdr3_nt: TGTGCCAGCAGTTACTCGAAAGGGGGCGTGTGGGGCGAGCAGTACTTC
cdr3_aa: CASSYSKGGVWGEQYF

clone_size: -
j_call: TRBJ1-5
d_call: -
v_call: TRBV27
cdr3_nt: TGTGCGCGAGGAAATAGCAATCAGCCCCAGCATTTT
cdr3_aa: CARGNSNQPQHF

clone_size: -
j_call: TRBJ1-6
d_call: -
v_call: TRBV7-9
cdr3_nt: TGTGCCAGCAGGACTTCTGGCAATTCACCCCTCCACTTT
cdr3_aa: CASRTSGNSPLHF

clone_size: -
j_call: TRBJ2-3
d_call: TRBD2
v_call: TRBV30
cdr3_nt: TGTGCCTGGACACTAGCGGGAGGCACAGATACGCAGTATTTT
cdr3_aa: CAWTLAGGTDTQYF

clone_size: -
j_call: TRBJ2-3
d_call: TRBD2
v_call: TRBV5-1
cdr3_nt: TGCGCCAGCAGCTTGGGAACTAGCGGGAGCACAGATACGCAGTATTTT
cdr3_aa: CASSLGTSGSTDTQYF

clone_size: -
j_call: TRBJ2-7
d_call: -
v_call: TRBV7-2
cdr3_nt: TGTGCCAGCAGCTTAGATCGGACAAGAACCTACGAGCAGTACTTC
cdr3_aa: CASSLDRTRTYEQYF

clone_size: -
j_call: TRBJ2-7
d_call: TRBD1
v_call: TRBV2
cdr3_nt: TGTGCCAGCCTCCGGGACAGGGGCCACGAGCAGTACTTC
cdr3_aa: CASLRDRGHEQYF

clone_size: -
j_call: TRBJ2-5
d_call: -
v_call: TRBV28
cdr3_nt: TGTGCCAGCAGTTTCAGGGGTGACCGGCAGTACTTC
cdr3_aa: CASSFRGDRQYF

clone_size: -
j_call: TRBJ2-7
d_call: TRBD2
v_call: TRBV9
cdr3_nt: TGTGCCAGCAGCCCCCGACTAGCGGGAGGGGGCTACGAGCAGTACTTC
cdr3_aa: CASSPRLAGGGYEQYF

clone_size: -
j_call: TRBJ1-4
d_call: -
v_call: TRBV4-1
cdr3_nt: TGCGCCAGCAGCCAAGATATTTTGGGGACTACTAATGAAAAACTGTTTTTT
cdr3_aa: CASSQDILGTTNEKLFF

clone_size: once
j_call: TRBJ2-7
d_call: TRBD2
v_call: TRBV19
cdr3_nt: TGTGCCAGTAGTATCACAGCGGGAGACGAGCAGTACTTC
cdr3_aa: CASSITAGDEQYF

clone_size: -
j_call: TRBJ2-7
d_call: -
v_call: TRBV6-1
cdr3_nt: TGTGCCACTCCACGGCCGGGGTCCTACGAGCAGTACTTC
cdr3_aa: CATPRPGSYEQYF

clone_size: -
j_call: TRBJ2-4
d_call: TRBD1
v_call: TRBV19
cdr3_nt: TGTGCCAGTATGGGCTGGCAGGGGGAATACAAAAACATTCAGTACTTC
cdr3_aa: CASMGWQGEYKNIQYF

clone_size: -
j_call: TRBJ2-1
d_call: TRBD2
v_call: TRBV11-1
cdr3_nt: TGTGCCAGCAGCTTTCCCCTGCTTACTGCGGGAGAGAAATTCTTC
cdr3_aa: CASSFPLLTAGEKFF

clone_size: -
j_call: TRBJ1-4
d_call: -
v_call: TRBV9
cdr3_nt: TGTGCCAGCAGCGCGAGTTTTTTCGGGGTTGAAAAACTGTTTTTT
cdr3_aa: CASSASFFGVEKLFF

clone_size: -
j_call: TRBJ2-1
d_call: -
v_call: TRBV9
cdr3_nt: TGTGCCAGCAGCGTGGGTACAGAATGGTATGAGCAGTTCTTC
cdr3_aa: CASSVGTEWYEQFF

clone_size: -
j_call: TRBJ1-4
d_call: TRBD1
v_call: TRBV28
cdr3_nt: TGTGCCAGCAGTTTATTATGGGACAGCAATGAAAAACTGTTTTTT
cdr3_aa: CASSLLWDSNEKLFF

clone_size: -
j_call: TRBJ1-5
d_call: -
v_call: TRBV10-3
cdr3_nt: TGTGCCATCAATTCCCGTGGGGGGGAGCAGCCCCAGCATTTT
cdr3_aa: CAINSRGGEQPQHF

clone_size: -
j_call: TRBJ1-6
d_call: -
v_call: TRBV2
cdr3_nt: TGTGCCAGCAGTGCCGAACAGGGACGGAATTCACCCCTCCACTTT
cdr3_aa: CASSAEQGRNSPLHF

clone_size: -
j_call: TRBJ1-5
d_call: -
v_call: TRBV7-9
cdr3_nt: TGTTCCAGCAGCTTAGATTTCGAGGAGAGAAATCAGCCCCAGCATTTT
cdr3_aa: CSSSLDFEERNQPQHF

clone_size: -
j_call: TRBJ1-2
d_call: -
v_call: TRBV7-2
cdr3_nt: TGTGCCAGCAGCTTAGTCGGGGGGGCCTATGGCTACACCTTC
cdr3_aa: CASSLVGGAYGYTF

clone_size: once
j_call: TRBJ2-1
d_call: TRBD2
v_call: TRBV14
cdr3_nt: TGTGCCAGCAGCAGACTAGCGGGAGGGGGTGAGCAGTTCTTC
cdr3_aa: CASSRLAGGGEQFF

clone_size: -
j_call: TRBJ2-5
d_call: -
v_call: TRBV27
cdr3_nt: TGTGCCAGCAGGGGAGTAAACCGAGAGACCCAGTACTTC
cdr3_aa: CASRGVNRETQYF

clone_size: -
j_call: TRBJ2-5
d_call: -
v_call: TRBV9
cdr3_nt: TGTGCCAGCAGCGCTCAACTAAGCCAAGAGACCCAGTACTTC
cdr3_aa: CASSAQLSQETQYF

clone_size: -
j_call: TRBJ1-6
d_call: -
v_call: TRBV19
cdr3_nt: TGTGCCAGTAGTATGGCGGCCAGGGTCGATAATTCACCCCTCCACTTT
cdr3_aa: CASSMAARVDNSPLHF

clone_size: few
j_call: TRBJ1-1
d_call: TRBD1
v_call: TRBV5-5
cdr3_nt: TGTGCCAGCAGCTTGACCGACAGGGGAGCCAGTGAAGCTTTCTTT
cdr3_aa: CASSLTDRGASEAFF

clone_size: -
j_call: TRBJ1-5
d_call: -
v_call: TRBV6-6
cdr3_nt: TGTGCCAGCAGTGATAACAGGGACAATCAGCCCCAGCATTTT
cdr3_aa: CASSDNRDNQPQHF

clone_size: -
j_call: TRBJ2-7
d_call: -
v_call: TRBV30
cdr3_nt: TGTGCCTGGATGACAGGTCCCTACGAGCAGTACTTC
cdr3_aa: CAWMTGPYEQYF

clone_size: -
j_call: TRBJ2-3
d_call: TRBD2
v_call: TRBV27
cdr3_nt: TGTGCCAGCAGTCCCCCCCTTAGCGGGAGGGCCGCAGATACGCAGTATTTT
cdr3_aa: CASSPPLSGRAADTQYF

clone_size: -
j_call: TRBJ1-5
d_call: -
v_call: TRBV19
cdr3_nt: TGTGCCAGCAGACAGAGCGGGCAGCCCCAGCATTTT
cdr3_aa: CASRQSGQPQHF

clone_size: -
j_call: TRBJ2-3
d_call: -
v_call: TRBV27
cdr3_nt: TGTGCCAGCAGTTTGTCTCCTCCGGGTACGCAGTATTTT
cdr3_aa: CASSLSPPGTQYF

clone_size: -
j_call: TRBJ1-3
d_call: -
v_call: TRBV6-5
cdr3_nt: TGTGCCAGCAGTCAAGGGGGATCTGGAAACACCATATATTTT
cdr3_aa: CASSQGGSGNTIYF

clone_size: -
j_call: TRBJ2-7
d_call: -
v_call: TRBV9
cdr3_nt: TGTGCCAGCAGCGCACTAGCTGCGTGGGGTTACGAGCAGTACTTC
cdr3_aa: CASSALAAWGYEQYF

clone_size: -
j_call: TRBJ2-2
d_call: TRBD2
v_call: TRBV9
cdr3_nt: TGTGCCAGCAGCGTAGCTCTTCCCGGGAGGAGTCACACCGGGGAGCTGTTTTTT
cdr3_aa: CASSVALPGRSHTGELFF

clone_size: -
j_call: TRBJ1-1
d_call: -
v_call: TRBV6-6
cdr3_nt: TGTGCCAGCACCTACACGGAAGGGAGCACTGAAGCTTTCTTT
cdr3_aa: CASTYTEGSTEAFF

clone_size: -
j_call: TRBJ2-3
d_call: -
v_call: TRBV11-2
cdr3_nt: TGTGCCAGCAGCTTGATAGTCACAGATACGCAGTATTTT
cdr3_aa: CASSLIVTDTQYF

clone_size: -
j_call: TRBJ1-2
d_call: -
v_call: TRBV7-9
cdr3_nt: TGTTCCAGCAGCGACAGGAGTTATGGCTACACCTTC
cdr3_aa: CSSSDRSYGYTF

clone_size: -
j_call: TRBJ2-7
d_call: -
v_call: TRBV5-4
cdr3_nt: TGTGCCAGCAGCTTGGGGGGGGGCAGGTACGAGCAGTACTTC
cdr3_aa: CASSLGGGRYEQYF

clone_size: -
j_call: TRBJ1-1
d_call: -
v_call: TRBV2
cdr3_nt: TGTGCCAGCAGGCGAAGAAATACTCAATCGGAAGCTTTCTTT
cdr3_aa: CASRRRNTQSEAFF

clone_size: few
j_call: TRBJ2-3
d_call: -
v_call: TRBV7-2
cdr3_nt: TGTGCCAGCAGCTTACCCCAGGGGACAGATACGCAGTATTTT
cdr3_aa: CASSLPQGTDTQYF

clone_size: -
j_call: TRBJ2-5
d_call: -
v_call: TRBV18
cdr3_nt: TGTGCCAGCTCACTATCGGAAGAGACCCAGTACTTC
cdr3_aa: CASSLSEETQYF

clone_size: -
j_call: TRBJ2-7
d_call: TRBD2
v_call: TRBV13
cdr3_nt: TGTGCCAGCAGAGTAGGACTAGCGGGATCCTACGAGCAGTACTTC
cdr3_aa: CASRVGLAGSYEQYF